One sample yielded the 25 T cell receptor beta chains listed below, sequenced in a study of T cell responses to AZD1222 COVID-19 vaccine (dated by TCRdb to the early 2020s). Library creation used the immunoSEQ multiplex PCR assay. As stored in TCRdb, this immuneACCESS dataset retains in-frame rearrangements with V and J assigned. A fraction of the clones does not appear; measured against another copy, unresolved V genes explain less than half of the discrepancy, and the remainder lacks a known reason. This sample is represented by roughly 98,000 clones; around nine tenths of them were singletons. Of the sample, 10% to 15% falls within the top ten clones. The sample's time point label, in plain terms: baseline before first vaccination. Material: peripheral blood, obtained on day 0 of AZD1222 vaccination. Every receptor here comes from an adult in good health.

J is TRBJ2-3 and V is TRBV6-1; maybe TRBD2 (6 bases). The CDR3 totals 16 residues. Germline assignment: CDR1 MNHNS and CDR2 SASEGT. V lost 0 bases to trimming and J lost 5 bases, with 15 bases between them. The CDR3 spells CASSEAAGYQGDTQYF. The CDR3 DNA reads as TGTGCCAGCAGTGAAGCCGCGGGGTACCAAGGAGATACGCAGTATTTT.

The V gene is TRBV11-2, the J gene TRBJ2-4, with a tentative D call TRBD1 (6 bases). This CDR3 comprises 14 residues. V lost 4 bases, J lost 0 bases, and 7 bases lay in between. CDR1 and CDR2 (germline): SGHAT, FQNNGV. The CDR3 region is CASSSQGAKNIQYF. DNA of the CDR3: TGTGCCAGCAGCTCACAGGGAGCCAAAAACATTCAGTACTTC.

V and J are TRBV4-1 and TRBJ1-5; 8 bases are shared with TRBD1. CDR1 and CDR2 (germline): MGHRA, YSYEKL. V lost 0 bases, J lost 6 bases, and 10 bases stayed unmatched. There are 17 residues in the CDR3. The CDR3 loop reads CASSQDFGQGSGQPQHF. The DNA of the CDR3 is TGCGCCAGCAGCCAAGATTTTGGACAGGGAAGCGGTCAGCCCCAGCATTTT.

V gene TRBV6-4 combines with J gene TRBJ1-6; possible D gene TRBD1, 6 bases. Germline V gene lookup returns CDR1 MRHNA and CDR2 SNTAGT. The CDR3 totals 14 residues. The ends were cut back, 0 bases at V and 6 bases at J, with 6 bases in the middle. Written as DNA, the CDR3 is TGTGCCAGCAGTGACTCGGGGGCTAATTCACCCCTCCACTTT. This translates into CASSDSGANSPLHF.

The rearrangement links TRBV5-8 to TRBJ1-6; 7 bases fit TRBD1. The CDR3 contains 15 residues. Germline values: CDR1 SGHTS, CDR2 YDEGEE. The V and J ends lost 0 bases and 9 bases, in that order; junction bases with no gene match: 6. The DNA of the CDR3 is TGTGCCAGCAGCTTGGCAGGGGGAGTAGGTTCACCCCTCCACTTT. This gives the protein CASSLAGGVGSPLHF.

The rearrangement uses TRBV3-1 (or the pseudogene TRBV3-2) and TRBJ2-1; 10 positions match TRBD2. Looked up from germline, CDR1 is LGHDT and CDR2 is YNNKEL (reference sequence). J gave up 3 bases and V 3 bases, and 5 bases lay outside the gene matches. CDR3 size: 16 residues. CDR3 DNA: TGTGCCAGCAGCCAGGGTACTAGCGGGGTCTACAATGAGCAGTTCTTC. It specifies CASSQGTSGVYNEQFF.

The CDR3 nucleotides read TGTGCCTGGAGTGACCAGGTTATAGCTTTCTTT. The encoded protein is CAWSDQVIAFF. The gene calls are TRBV30 and TRBJ1-1, with D unclear. The CDR3 extends over 11 amino acids. Germline CDR1 and CDR2: GTSNPN and SVGIG (reference sequence). V was pared by 1 base and J by 10 bases, with 10 bases between.

The rearrangement joins TRBV30 to TRBJ1-2; a possible D gene is TRBD1 (6 bases). The CDR3 is made up of 12 amino acids. Germline V gene data show CDR1 as GTSNPN and CDR2 as SVGIG (reference sequence). V was pared by 5 bases and J by 6 bases, with 13 bases between. In nucleotides, the CDR3 is TGTGCCTGGGAAGGACAGCCAGATGGCTACACCTTC. It is translated as CAWEGQPDGYTF.

The rearrangement joins TRBV14 to TRBJ1-2; D ambiguous. From germline, CDR1 is SGHDN and CDR2 FVKESK. Trimming cost V 1 base and J 5 bases, with 20 bases left between them. The CDR3 spans 17 residues. The DNA of the CDR3 is TGTGCCAGCAGCCAAGTCAACAGCCCACCCCCACCATATGGCTACACCTTC. Translated: CASSQVNSPPPPYGYTF.

The CDR3 coding sequence is TGTGCCAGCAGCCCGAGCGGAGATCCAGATACGCAGTATTTT. Its translation: CASSPSGDPDTQYF. V gene TRBV7-9 combines with J gene TRBJ2-3; tentatively, D is TRBD2 (5 bases). This CDR3 region has 14 residues. Trimming took off 5 bases at V and 4 bases at J, with 13 bases between the two ends. Looked up from germline, CDR1 is SEHNR and CDR2 is FQNEAQ (reference sequence).

The rearrangement links TRBV6-1 to TRBJ2-1; D not resolved. Trimming pared 2 bases from V and 6 bases from J, leaving 17 bases between. The V gene's germline CDR1 is MNHNS and CDR2 SASEGT. The CDR3 runs 16 residues. The chain's CDR3 is CASSEISGQLRNEQFF. CDR3 coding DNA: TGTGCCAGCAGTGAAATATCAGGTCAGCTCCGCAATGAGCAGTTCTTC.

The V call is TRBV3-1 (or the pseudogene TRBV3-2), the J call TRBJ2-7; D is uncertain. This CDR3 is 12 amino acids long. Trimming shortened V by 3 bases and J by 3 bases, and 6 bases separated the two germline ends. Germline values: CDR1 LGHDT, CDR2 YNNKEL (reference sequence). The CDR3 region is CASSHNNYEQYF. CDR3 in DNA: TGTGCCAGCAGCCACAACAACTACGAGCAGTACTTC.

The V and J genes are TRBV12-5 and TRBJ2-1; 7 nucleotides align to TRBD2. Germline V lookup: CDR1 LGHNT, CDR2 FRNRAP. The CDR3 runs 16 residues. With V trimmed by 4 bases and J by 5 bases, 11 bases remained unmatched. The CDR3 DNA is TGTGCTAGTGGTTCGATAATCGGCCTAGCGGACAATGAGCAGTTCTTC. Residues: CASGSIIGLADNEQFF.

This clone showed up just once. V usage is TRBV15 and J usage is TRBJ1-2; D remains ambiguous. This CDR3 contains 14 residues. Germline CDR1 is LNHNV and CDR2 is YYDKDF (reference sequence). Trimming pared 0 bases from V and 2 bases from J, leaving 7 bases between. CDR3 DNA sequence: TGTGCCACCAGCAGAGATCTAGTCAACTATGGCTACACCTTC. It is translated as CATSRDLVNYGYTF.

The chain links TRBV6-5 to TRBJ1-1, with D tentatively TRBD1 (6 bases). In germline, CDR1 is MNHEY, CDR2 SVGAGI. V lost 0 bases and J 0 bases, leaving 8 bases between the germline ends. The CDR3 covers 15 residues. CDR3 residues: CASSYSGQLNTEAFF. The CDR3 nucleotides are TGTGCCAGCAGTTACTCCGGACAGTTGAACACTGAAGCTTTCTTT.

This clone was observed at least ten times. This clone may be a read error of a much larger clone one base away. At the DNA level, this CDR3 is encoded by other sequences in the same sample as well. J is TRBJ1-5 and V is TRBV19; TRBD1 agrees at 8 bases. With 0 bases clipped from V and 6 bases from J, the junction kept 22 bases outside the gene matches. The CDR3 length is 21 residues. Germline V gives CDR1 LNHDA, CDR2 SQIVND (reference sequence). The CDR3 bases are TGTGCCAGTAGTATAGATTTACGACGACAGGGGATGTCGAGGACGGGTCAGCCCCAGCATTTT. Translation: CASSIDLRRQGMSRTGQPQHF.

V and J are TRBV7-2 and TRBJ1-5; D not resolved. V lost 3 bases to trimming and J lost 2 bases, with 11 bases between them. CDR3 size: 15 residues. Germline lookup yields CDR1 SGHTA and CDR2 FQGNSA. The CDR3 sequence is CASSFSPWGNQPQHF. Here the CDR3 DNA reads TGTGCCAGCAGCTTTAGCCCCTGGGGCAATCAGCCCCAGCATTTT.

This chain joins TRBV5-1 and TRBJ1-1; no firm D call. This CDR3 comprises 13 residues. Per germline, CDR1 SGHRS and CDR2 YFSETQ. V lost 1 base and J 3 bases, leaving 7 bases between the germline ends. Here the CDR3 DNA reads TGCGCCAGCAGCTTGTACGGAGACACTGAAGCTTTCTTT. Residues: CASSLYGDTEAFF.

This chain uses TRBV2 with TRBJ2-1; weak D call: TRBD2 (6 bases). Trimming removed 2 bases at V and 6 bases at J, with 14 bases between. Looked up from germline, CDR1 is SNHLY and CDR2 is FYNNEI. This CDR3 comprises 15 residues. The CDR3 protein is CASSENTGRLNEQFF. For the CDR3, the DNA is TGTGCCAGCAGTGAAAATACCGGGAGACTCAATGAGCAGTTCTTC.

The V gene is TRBV19, the J gene TRBJ1-5; D not resolved. The CDR3 runs to 13 residues. V was pared by 6 bases and J by 4 bases, with 10 bases between. Germline CDR1 LNHDA, CDR2 SQIVND (reference sequence). The CDR3 coding sequence is TGTGCCAGTAGCCGGACCGTTAATCAGCCCCAGCATTTT. Residues: CASSRTVNQPQHF.

CDR3 DNA sequence: TGTGCCAGTAGTAGCGGGATTTCCACAGATACGCAGTATTTT. It encodes CASSSGISTDTQYF. The chain joins TRBV19 to TRBJ2-3; D possibly corresponds to TRBD2 (6 bases). The CDR3 consists of 14 residues. Trimming took off 4 bases at V and 2 bases at J, with 10 bases between the two ends. Germline values: CDR1 LNHDA, CDR2 SQIVND (reference sequence).

The CDR3 coding sequence is TGTGCCATCATTAAAGGTGACACCGGGGAGCTGTTTTTT. Its translation is CAIIKGDTGELFF. V usage is TRBV10-3 and J usage is TRBJ2-2; D is uncertain. The V and J ends lost 7 bases and 3 bases respectively, with 9 bases between them. The CDR3 spans 13 residues. The V gene's germline CDR1 is ENHRY and CDR2 SYGVKD.

V gene TRBV20-1 combines with J gene TRBJ1-1; no clear D. V gave up 4 bases and J gave up 4 bases, with 7 bases separating them. The CDR3 runs to 11 residues. CDR1 is DFQATT, CDR2 SNEGSKA, per germline (reference sequence). The CDR3 sequence is CSAIIVTEAFF. The CDR3 nucleotides are TGCAGTGCTATTATTGTCACTGAAGCTTTCTTT.

The chain uses TRBV6-5 and TRBJ2-7; D gene unclear. CDR3 length equals 15 residues. Per the germline V gene, CDR1 is MNHEY and CDR2 is SVGAGI. Trimming pared 6 bases from V and 0 bases from J, leaving 15 bases between. The CDR3 DNA reads TGTGCCAGCAGGGGCCCAGAGCAGCTCTCCTACGAGCAGTACTTC. Encoded protein: CASRGPEQLSYEQYF.

V gene TRBV7-9 combines with J gene TRBJ2-7; TRBD2 might be the D (6 bases). Per germline, CDR1 SEHNR and CDR2 FQNEAQ (reference sequence). V lost 0 bases and J lost 7, with 7 bases in between. CDR3 size: 12 residues. The CDR3 DNA follows: TGTGCCAGCAGCTTAGCCGGGACTGAGCAGTACTTC. It codes for CASSLAGTEQYF.